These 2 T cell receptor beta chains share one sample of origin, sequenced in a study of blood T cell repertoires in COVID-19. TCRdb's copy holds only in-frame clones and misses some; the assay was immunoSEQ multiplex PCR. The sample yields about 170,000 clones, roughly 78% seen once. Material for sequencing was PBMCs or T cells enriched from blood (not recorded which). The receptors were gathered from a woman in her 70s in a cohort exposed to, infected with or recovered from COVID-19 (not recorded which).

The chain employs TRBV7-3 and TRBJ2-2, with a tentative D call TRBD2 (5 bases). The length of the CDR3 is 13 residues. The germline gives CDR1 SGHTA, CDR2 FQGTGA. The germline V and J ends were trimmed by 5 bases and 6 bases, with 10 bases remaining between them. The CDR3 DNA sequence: TGTGCCAGCAGCACGGACTTCGCCGGGGAGCTGTTTTTT. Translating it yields CASSTDFAGELFF. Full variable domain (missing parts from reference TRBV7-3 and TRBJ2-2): GAGVSQTPSNKVTEKGKYVELRCDPISGHTALYWYRQSLGQGPEFLIYFQGTGAADDSGLPNDRFFAVRPEGSVSTLKIQRTERGDSAVYLCASSTDFAGELFFGEGSRLTVL.

The CDR3 bases are TGTGCCAGTAGTGATTGGGCGGGAGGTGCGTACAATGAGCAGTTCTTC. Protein product: CASSDWAGGAYNEQFF. The V call is TRBV19, the J call TRBJ2-1, with TRBD2 matching 8 bases. CDR3 size: 16 residues. Germline CDR1 reads LNHDA; CDR2 reads SQIVND (reference sequence). V lost 5 bases, J lost 4 bases, and 10 bases stayed unmatched.